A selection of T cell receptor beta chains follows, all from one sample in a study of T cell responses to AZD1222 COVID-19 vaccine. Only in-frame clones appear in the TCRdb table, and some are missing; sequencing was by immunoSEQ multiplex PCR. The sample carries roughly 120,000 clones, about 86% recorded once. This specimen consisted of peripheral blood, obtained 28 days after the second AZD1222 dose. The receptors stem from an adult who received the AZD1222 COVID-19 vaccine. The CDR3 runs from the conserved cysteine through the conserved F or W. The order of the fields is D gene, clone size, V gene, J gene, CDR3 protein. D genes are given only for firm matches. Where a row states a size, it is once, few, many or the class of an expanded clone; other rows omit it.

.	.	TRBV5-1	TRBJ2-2	CASSYNPTKYDGELFF
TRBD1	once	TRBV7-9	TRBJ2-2	CASSLMGQGPNTGELFF
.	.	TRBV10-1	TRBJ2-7	CASGPEAGWNQFGEQYF
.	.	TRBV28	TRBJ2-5	CASSPLQETQYF
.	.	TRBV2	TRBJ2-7	CASSREDYEQYF
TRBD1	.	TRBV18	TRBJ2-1	CASSPPGQGVYNEQFF
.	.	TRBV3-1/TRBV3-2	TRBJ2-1	CASSQDLGGAYNEQFF
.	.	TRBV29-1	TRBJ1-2	CSVEDSGIIGHYGYTF
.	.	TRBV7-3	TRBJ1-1	CASSLRGGLAEAFF
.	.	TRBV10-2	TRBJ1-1	CASSESKGRRTEAFF
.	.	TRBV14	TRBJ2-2	CASSQPGLLFTGELFF
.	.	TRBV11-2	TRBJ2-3	CASSITGGNTQYF
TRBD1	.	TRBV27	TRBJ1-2	CASSPRQGVSGYTF
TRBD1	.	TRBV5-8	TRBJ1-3	CASSFGTGSGNTIYF
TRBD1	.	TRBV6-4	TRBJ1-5	CASTHWRGPSNQPQHF
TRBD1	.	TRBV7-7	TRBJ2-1	CASSLDRGIYNEQFF
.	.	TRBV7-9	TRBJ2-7	CAIGQGNYEQYF
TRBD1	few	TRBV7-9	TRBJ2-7	CASSLDRGRMGQYF
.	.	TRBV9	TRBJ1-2	CASSDTLLEGYTF
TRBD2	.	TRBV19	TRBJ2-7	CASSILAASSYEQYF
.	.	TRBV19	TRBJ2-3	CASSIPGMTDTQYF
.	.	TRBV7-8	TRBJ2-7	CASSPRDRHYEQYF
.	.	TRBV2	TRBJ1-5	CASTMAQHF
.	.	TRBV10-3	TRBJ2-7	CAISDFYEQYF
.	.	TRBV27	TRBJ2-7	CASSWAGNYEQYF
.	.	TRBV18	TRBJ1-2	CASSPLEGGSVYGYTF
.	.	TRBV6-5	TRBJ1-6	CASSYSEPNNSPLHF
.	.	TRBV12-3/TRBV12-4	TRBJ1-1	CASSLDRMEAFF
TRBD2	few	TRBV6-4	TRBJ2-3	CASSLTSGGSDTQYF
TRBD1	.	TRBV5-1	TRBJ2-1	CASRVAGGWNEQFF
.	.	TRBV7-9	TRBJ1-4	CASKEGSTTNEKLFF
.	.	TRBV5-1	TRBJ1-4	CASSAQFNEKLFF
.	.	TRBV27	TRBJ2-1	CACRAALYNEQFF
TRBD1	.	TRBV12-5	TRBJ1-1	CASGLVGGQAEAFF